This passage covers 9 T cell receptor beta chains from one sample sequenced in a study of radiation and T cells in renal cell carcinoma. Documented time point: blood 2 weeks post-SBRT. Treatment described: 15 Gy SBRT to primary tumor, nephrectomy 4 weeks later. TCRdb's table, derived via immunoSEQ multiplex PCR, lists solely in-frame clones and lacks some. The table lists some 76,000 clones, about 80% of them singletons. The input for sequencing was blood, taken from a patient whose treatment included radiotherapy and nephrectomy. These receptors were collected from a man aged 60-69 years with renal cell carcinoma.

This clone is a singleton in its sample. The V and J genes are TRBV7-2 and TRBJ1-1; D is possibly TRBD1 (6 bases). This CDR3 is built from 12 residues. Per germline, CDR1 SGHTA and CDR2 FQGNSA. V was clipped by 2 bases and J by 9 bases, with 10 bases between them. CDR3 amino acids: CASSLMGGQAFF. DNA for the CDR3: TGTGCCAGCAGCTTAATGGGGGGCCAAGCTTTCTTT.

J is TRBJ2-1 and V is TRBV7-8, with D possibly matching TRBD1 (6 bases). The CDR3 is made up of 15 amino acids. V lost 6 bases, J lost 3 bases, and 15 bases lay in between. Germline-derived CDR1 and CDR2 are SGHVS and FQNEAQ. The CDR3 nucleotides read TGTGCCAGCAGGGCAAGGACAGACTTCTACAATGAGCAGTTCTTC. Its translation is CASRARTDFYNEQFF.

This chain uses TRBV5-1 with TRBJ2-5; no clear D. Germline assignment: CDR1 SGHRS and CDR2 YFSETQ. Trimming shortened V by 0 bases and J by 2 bases, and 8 bases separated the two germline ends. The CDR3 has 14 residues. CDR3 nucleotides: TGCGCCAGCAGCTTGGGGGTACAGCAAGAGACCCAGTACTTC. Its translation: CASSLGVQQETQYF.

The rearrangement uses TRBV5-6 and TRBJ1-6; D perhaps matches TRBD1 (5 bases). The CDR3 sequence is 16 residues long. V was cut by 5 bases and J by 7 bases, with 19 bases left in between. Germline loops: CDR1 SGHDT, CDR2 YYEEEE. The CDR3 loop reads CASSRDPGRINSPLHF. The CDR3 coding sequence is TGTGCCAGCAGTCGCGACCCGGGACGGATAAATTCACCCCTCCACTTT.

This sequence joins TRBV29-1 and TRBJ1-5; TRBD1 agrees at 8 bases. Germline CDR1 reads SQVTM; CDR2 reads ANQGSEA. This CDR3 is built from 13 residues. Unmatched junction bases numbered 6, after V lost 5 bases and J lost 6 bases. The CDR3 bases are TGCAGCGTTACCACAGGGGGTGGTCAGCCCCAGCATTTT. Residues: CSVTTGGGQPQHF. The complete variable domain, with remaining parts taken from reference TRBV29-1 and TRBJ1-5, reads SAVISQKPSRDICQRGTSLTIQCQVDSQVTMMFWYRQQPGQSLTLIATANQGSEATYESGFVIDKFPISRPNLTFSTLTVSNMSPEDSSIYLCSVTTGGGQPQHFGDGTRLSIL.

This clone was picked up a small number of times. The chain uses TRBV4-1 and TRBJ1-1; 11 bases line up with TRBD1. The CDR3 loop spans 16 amino acids. J lost 5 bases, V lost 4 bases, and 9 bases had no gene match. Germline V gene data show CDR1 as MGHRA and CDR2 as YSYEKL. The CDR3 region has the DNA TGCGCCAGCAGCCGCAGACCCGGGACAGGGGGTACTGAAGCTTTCTTT. Translated, it gives CASSRRPGTGGTEAFF.

This chain uses TRBV5-1 with TRBJ2-1, with 7 bases fitting TRBD1. V lost 2 bases to trimming and J lost 4 bases; unmatched junction nucleotides: 6. CDR1 and CDR2 from the germline V gene are SGHRS and YFSETQ. The CDR3 loop spans 15 amino acids. The DNA of the CDR3 is TGCGCCAGCAGCTTATTAGGACAGGAGTACAATGAGCAGTTCTTC. As protein: CASSLLGQEYNEQFF.

The chain couples TRBV5-1 to TRBJ1-1; 8 bases align to TRBD1. With 4 bases clipped from V and 5 bases from J, the junction kept 10 bases outside the gene matches. The V gene's germline CDR1 is SGHRS and CDR2 YFSETQ. The CDR3 is 15 residues long. The CDR3 bases are TGCGCCAGCAGCAAGGACAGGGAAGGAAGTACTGAAGCTTTCTTT. It translates to CASSKDREGSTEAFF.

The V gene is TRBV7-9, the J gene TRBJ2-7, with 14 bases identical to TRBD2. This CDR3 has 16 residues. Germline V CDR1 and CDR2: SEHNR, FQNEAQ (reference sequence). The junction had 3 bases not matched to a gene; V was cut back by 5 bases and J by 0 bases. The CDR3 loop is CASSAGTSGSSYEQYF. In DNA form, the CDR3 reads TGTGCCAGCAGCGCAGGGACTAGCGGGAGCTCCTACGAGCAGTACTTC.